The 18 T cell receptor beta chains listed next were all sequenced from one sample in a study of OX40 agonist ivuxolimab in advanced cancers. Sequencing was performed with immunoSEQ multiplex PCR; in TCRdb, only in-frame clones are kept and a portion is missing. The sample has about 84,000 clones, approximately 85% seen once. This specimen was CD4+ or CD8+ T cells sorted from blood, taken in a trial of the OX40 agonist ivuxolimab. The receptors were gathered from an adult with an advanced solid tumor such as melanoma, head and neck, liver or kidney cancer.

The rearrangement joins TRBV29-1 to TRBJ1-3; D is perhaps TRBD1 (6 bases). The V and J ends lost 3 bases and 7 bases respectively, with 13 bases between them. This CDR3 contains 13 residues. CDR1 and CDR2 (germline): SQVTM, ANQGSEA. The CDR3 loop reads CSVDRPGANTIYF. Written as DNA, the CDR3 is TGCAGCGTTGATCGTCCGGGGGCGAACACCATATATTTT.

The chain is built from TRBV14 and TRBJ2-1; D possibly matches TRBD1 or TRBD2 (6 bases each). Looked up from germline, CDR1 is SGHDN and CDR2 is FVKESK. V was trimmed by 4 bases and J by 7 bases, leaving 17 bases between them. The CDR3 runs to 15 residues. Written as DNA, the CDR3 is TGTGCCAGCAGCCGATACGTGGGGGCGGGGAATGAGCAGTTCTTC. As protein: CASSRYVGAGNEQFF.

This sequence joins TRBV28 and TRBJ2-7; 12 bases agree with TRBD1. Germline V gives CDR1 MDHEN, CDR2 SYDVKM. With 6 bases clipped from V and 3 bases from J, the junction kept 12 bases outside the gene matches. The length of the CDR3 is 17 residues. The CDR3 is CASRSGQGAWDFYEQYV. The CDR3 DNA follows: TGTGCCAGCAGGTCGGGACAGGGGGCATGGGATTTCTACGAGCAGTACGTC.

The chain couples TRBV30 to TRBJ2-3; D remains ambiguous. V gave up 0 bases and J gave up 2 bases, with 3 bases separating them. The germline CDR1 and CDR2 sequences are GTSNPN and SVGIG (reference sequence). This CDR3 region has 12 residues. The CDR3 reads CAWSVTTDTQYF. In DNA form, the CDR3 reads TGTGCCTGGAGTGTAACCACAGATACGCAGTATTTT.

CDR3 residues: CASSEGQGVNQPQHF. The CDR3 bases are TGCGCCAGCAGCGAGGGACAGGGGGTAAATCAGCCCCAGCATTTT. The chain carries TRBV5-1 and TRBJ1-5; the match to TRBD1 covers 11 bases. J lost 4 bases, V lost 4 bases, and 4 bases had no gene match. Germline CDR1 reads SGHRS; CDR2 reads YFSETQ. The CDR3 length is 15 residues.

In its sample, this clone was seen once. The chain uses TRBV18 and TRBJ2-7; D unresolved. Germline values: CDR1 KGHSH, CDR2 LQKENI. Trimming cost V 4 bases and J 3 bases, with 10 bases left between them. The CDR3 has 13 amino acids. The CDR3 reads CASSLRAHYEQYV. As DNA, the CDR3 is TGTGCCAGCTCACTAAGGGCCCACTACGAGCAGTACGTC.

J is TRBJ1-2 and V is TRBV28; D is possibly TRBD1 (5 bases). Looked up from germline, CDR1 is MDHEN and CDR2 is SYDVKM. Trimming took 2 bases from V and 5 from J, leaving 9 bases between them. The CDR3 totals 13 residues. The chain's CDR3 is CASSLGTEYGYTF. CDR3 DNA sequence: TGTGCCAGCAGTTTAGGGACGGAGTATGGCTACACCTTC.

This sequence joins TRBV11-2 and TRBJ2-7, with 8 bases lining up with TRBD1. The CDR3 length is 12 residues. Germline V lookup: CDR1 SGHAT, CDR2 FQNNGV. Trimming at V came to 5 bases and at J to 4 bases, leaving 1 base not matched to a gene. The CDR3 DNA is TGTGCCAGCAGCCGGACAGGGTACGAGCAGTACTTC. Its protein product is CASSRTGYEQYF.

This rearrangement joins TRBV28 to TRBJ2-7; 11 positions agree with TRBD2. Germline V lookup: CDR1 MDHEN, CDR2 SYDVKM. CDR3 size: 16 residues. The J segment lost 5 bases and the V segment lost 6 bases, leaving 12 bases of the junction unmatched. The CDR3 loop reads CASRLPTGLADNEQYF. The CDR3 region has the DNA TGTGCCAGCAGGTTGCCCACGGGACTAGCGGACAACGAGCAGTACTTC.

This clone has just one count. The genes are TRBV5-6 and TRBJ2-3, with 9 bases aligning to TRBD2. V gave up 4 bases and J gave up 2 bases; unmatched junction bases: 5. The CDR3 contains 15 residues. Germline assignment: CDR1 SGHDT and CDR2 YYEEEE. Here the CDR3 reads CASSPLAGLTDTQYF. For the CDR3, the DNA is TGTGCCAGCAGCCCGCTAGCGGGGCTCACAGATACGCAGTATTTT.

Concerning this clone: Its ends do not fully match the called genes, so a read error is possible. CDR3 protein: CATSRQPGLPSNF. CDR3 sequence (DNA): TGTGCCACCAGCAGACAACCGGGCCTCCCGAGTAACTTC. The genes are TRBV15 and TRBJ2-4; D is ambiguous. Germline loops: CDR1 LNHNV, CDR2 YYDKDF (reference sequence). The CDR3 consists of 13 residues.

The chain has TRBV5-1 and TRBJ2-2; possible D gene TRBD2, 5 bases. The CDR3 runs 16 residues. Germline CDR1 is SGHRS and CDR2 is YFSETQ. Between the trimmed V and J ends, which lost 7 bases and 0 bases, there was a span of 16 bases. CDR3 coding DNA: TGCGCCAGCGGCCAGCGGCCAGCCGCGAACACCGGGGAGCTGTTTTTT. Protein sequence: CASGQRPAANTGELFF.

This clone showed up many times. V usage is TRBV6-5 and J usage is TRBJ1-1; TRBD1 aligns across 9 bases. Germline V lookup: CDR1 MNHEY, CDR2 SVGAGI. With V trimmed by 6 bases and J by 6 bases, 8 bases remained unmatched. The CDR3 has 14 amino acids. Written as DNA, the CDR3 is TGTGCCAGCAGCAGGGACAGGGAATTATCTGAAGCTTTCTTT. Translation gives CASSRDRELSEAFF.

CDR3 region: CASSTSGWTEAFF. CDR3 coding DNA: TGTGCCAGCAGTACTTCAGGATGGACTGAAGCTTTCTTT. The rearrangement links TRBV9 to TRBJ1-1; D unresolved. The CDR3 is made up of 13 amino acids. V was shortened by 5 bases and J by 5 bases, with 13 bases between the two germline ends. Germline lookup yields CDR1 SGDLS and CDR2 YYNGEE. Together with reference TRBV9 and TRBJ1-1, the CDR3 gives the full variable domain: DSGVTQTPKHLITATGQRVTLRCSPRSGDLSVYWYQQSLDQGLQFLIQYYNGEERAKGNILERFSAQQFPDLHSELNLSSLELGDSALYFCASSTSGWTEAFFGQGTRLTVV.

The chain links TRBV29-1 to TRBJ1-2, with 8 bases that match TRBD1. Germline V gene data show CDR1 as SQVTM and CDR2 as ANQGSEA. With V trimmed by 7 bases and J by 5 bases, 6 bases remained unmatched. The CDR3 has 12 amino acids. CDR3 in amino acids: CSALQGEYGYTF. CDR3 bases: TGCAGCGCCCTACAGGGGGAATATGGCTACACCTTC. Combining the CDR3 with reference TRBV29-1 and TRBJ1-2 gives the whole variable domain SAVISQKPSRDICQRGTSLTIQCQVDSQVTMMFWYRQQPGQSLTLIATANQGSEATYESGFVIDKFPISRPNLTFSTLTVSNMSPEDSSIYLCSALQGEYGYTFGSGTRLTVV.

The rearrangement joins TRBV2 to TRBJ2-7; TRBD1 matches at 9 bases. This CDR3 comprises 13 residues. CDR1 is SNHLY, CDR2 FYNNEI, per germline. V dropped 7 bases and J dropped 3; count of bases not matched to a gene: 4. CDR3 sequence reads: CASTKDRGYEQYF. As DNA, the CDR3 is TGTGCCAGCACCAAGGACAGGGGCTACGAGCAGTACTTC.

The chain carries TRBV4-1 and TRBJ1-2, with 8 nucleotides matching TRBD1. CDR1 is MGHRA and CDR2 is YSYEKL in the germline V gene. This CDR3 comprises 16 residues. The trim removed 4 bases at V and 2 bases at J, leaving 9 bases unmatched. The CDR3 DNA sequence: TGCGCCAGCAGCCCAGACAGGGGCGCAGGGAACTATGGCTACACCTTC. It translates to CASSPDRGAGNYGYTF.

This chain links TRBV7-9 with TRBJ1-1; the D is unclear. This CDR3 is 11 amino acids long. Trimming removed 4 bases from V and 5 bases from J, with 5 bases in between. The germline gives CDR1 SEHNR, CDR2 FQNEAQ (reference sequence). The CDR3 loop is CASSSQTEAFF. The CDR3 region has the DNA TGTGCCAGCAGCTCACAGACTGAAGCTTTCTTT.